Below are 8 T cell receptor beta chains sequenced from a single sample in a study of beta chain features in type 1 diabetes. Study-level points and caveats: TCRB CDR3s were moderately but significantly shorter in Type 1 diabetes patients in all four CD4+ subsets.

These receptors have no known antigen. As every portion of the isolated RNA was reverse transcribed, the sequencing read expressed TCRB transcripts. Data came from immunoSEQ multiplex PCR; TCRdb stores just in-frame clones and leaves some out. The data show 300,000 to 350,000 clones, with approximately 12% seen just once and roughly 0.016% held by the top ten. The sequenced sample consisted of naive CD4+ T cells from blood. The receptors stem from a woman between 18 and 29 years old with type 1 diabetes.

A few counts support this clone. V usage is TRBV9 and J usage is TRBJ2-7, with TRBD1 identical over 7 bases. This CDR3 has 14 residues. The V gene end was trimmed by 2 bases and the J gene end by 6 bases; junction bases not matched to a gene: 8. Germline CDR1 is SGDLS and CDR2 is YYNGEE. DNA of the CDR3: TGTGCCAGCAGCGTCGGACAGGTCCCAGGCGAGCAGTACTTC. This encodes CASSVGQVPGEQYF.

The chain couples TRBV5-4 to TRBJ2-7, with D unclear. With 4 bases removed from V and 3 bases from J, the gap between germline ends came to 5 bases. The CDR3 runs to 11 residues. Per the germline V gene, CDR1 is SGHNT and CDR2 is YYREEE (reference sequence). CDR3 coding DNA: TGTGCCAGCAGCATCTACTACGAGCAGTACTTC. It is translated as CASSIYYEQYF.

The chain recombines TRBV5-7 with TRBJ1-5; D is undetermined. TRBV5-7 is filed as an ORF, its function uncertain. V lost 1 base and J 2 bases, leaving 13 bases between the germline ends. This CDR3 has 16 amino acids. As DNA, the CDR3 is TGTGCCAGCAGCTTGAGAGCCGGGATGTGCAATCAGCCCCAGCATTTT. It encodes CASSLRAGMCNQPQHF.

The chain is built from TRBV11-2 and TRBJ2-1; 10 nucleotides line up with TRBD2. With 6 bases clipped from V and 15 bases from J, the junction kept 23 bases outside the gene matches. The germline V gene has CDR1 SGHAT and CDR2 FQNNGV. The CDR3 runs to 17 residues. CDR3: CASRGGQPGLATTRTFF. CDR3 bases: TGTGCCAGCAGGGGAGGGCAACCGGGACTAGCGACGACGAGGACGTTCTTC.

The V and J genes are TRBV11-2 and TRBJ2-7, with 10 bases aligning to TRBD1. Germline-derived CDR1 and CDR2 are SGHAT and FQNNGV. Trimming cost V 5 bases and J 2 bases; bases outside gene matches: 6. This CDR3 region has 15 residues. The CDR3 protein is CASSIPDRGTYEQYF. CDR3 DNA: TGTGCCAGCAGCATTCCGGACAGGGGGACCTACGAGCAGTACTTC.

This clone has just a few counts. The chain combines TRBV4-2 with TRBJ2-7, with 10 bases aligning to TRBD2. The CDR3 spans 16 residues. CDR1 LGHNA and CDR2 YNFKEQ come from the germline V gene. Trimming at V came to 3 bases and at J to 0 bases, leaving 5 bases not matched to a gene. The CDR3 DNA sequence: TGTGCCAGCAGCCAGGAACTAGCGGGAAGCTCCTACGAGCAGTACTTC. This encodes CASSQELAGSSYEQYF.

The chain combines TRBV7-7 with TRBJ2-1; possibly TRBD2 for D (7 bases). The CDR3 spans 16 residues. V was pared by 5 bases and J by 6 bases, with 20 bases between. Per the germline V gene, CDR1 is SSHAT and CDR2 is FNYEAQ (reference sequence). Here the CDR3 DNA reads TGTGCCAGCAGCCGAGGGGGGGGTACTTCGTCCAATGAGCAGTTCTTC. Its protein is CASSRGGGTSSNEQFF. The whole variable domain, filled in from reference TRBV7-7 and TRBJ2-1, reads GAGVSQSPRYKVTKRGQDVTLRCDPISSHATLYWYQQALGQGPEFLTYFNYEAQPDKSGLPSDRFSAERPEGSISTLTIQRTEQRDSAMYRCASSRGGGTSSNEQFFGPGTRLTVL.

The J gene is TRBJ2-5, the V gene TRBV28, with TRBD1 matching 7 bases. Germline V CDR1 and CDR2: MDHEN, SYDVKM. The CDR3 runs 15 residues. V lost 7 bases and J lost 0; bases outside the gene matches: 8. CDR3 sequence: CASNTGQMYQETQYF. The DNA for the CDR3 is TGTGCCAGCAATACGGGACAGATGTACCAAGAGACCCAGTACTTC.